This passage covers 30 T cell receptor beta chains from one sample sequenced in a study of technical replicates of blood from a handful of donors. Data came from immunoSEQ multiplex PCR; TCRdb stores just in-frame clones and leaves some out. Among about 80,000 clones listed, 85% to 95% were seen once. Input material: T cells isolated from PBMCs. These receptors came from a human donor in good health.

The chain has TRBV27 and TRBJ2-3, with unresolved D. CDR1 and CDR2 from the germline V gene are MNHEY and SMNVEV (reference sequence). V dropped 0 bases and J dropped 0 bases, with 7 bases sitting between them. The CDR3 loop spans 15 amino acids. CDR3 sequence (DNA): TGTGCCAGCAGTTTATCTACAGCTAGCACAGATACGCAGTATTTT. Translation: CASSLSTASTDTQYF.

The chain employs TRBV4-2 and TRBJ2-5; no clear D gene. CDR3 length: 12 residues. Per the germline V gene, CDR1 is LGHNA and CDR2 is YNFKEQ. Trimming removed 3 bases from V and 5 bases from J, with 7 bases in between. DNA for the CDR3: TGTGCCAGCAGCCAGACTGCTGAGACCCAGTACTTC. This translates into CASSQTAETQYF.

V usage is TRBV7-2 and J usage is TRBJ2-7, with 8 bases fitting TRBD2. The germline CDR1 and CDR2 sequences are SGHTA and FQGNSA. Trimming removed 5 bases from V and 3 bases from J; junction bases left unmatched: 6. The length of the CDR3 is 14 residues. The CDR3 bases are TGTGCCAGCAGCACTAGCGGATTGAGCTACGAGCAGTACTTC. Translating gives CASSTSGLSYEQYF.

CDR3: CASSLGLTEQYF. CDR3 sequence (DNA): TGTGCCAGCAGCCTCGGACTGACAGAGCAGTACTTC. The genes are TRBV7-9 and TRBJ2-7; tentatively, D is TRBD2 (5 bases). The CDR3 runs to 12 residues. V dropped 5 bases and J dropped 7 bases, with 12 bases sitting between them. The germline V gene has CDR1 SEHNR and CDR2 FQNEAQ (reference sequence).

This chain connects TRBV5-4 to TRBJ1-1; the D is unclear. CDR1 SGHNT and CDR2 YYREEE come from the germline V gene (reference sequence). V dropped 2 bases and J dropped 1 base, with 9 bases sitting between them. The CDR3 length is 14 residues. DNA for the CDR3: TGTGCCAGCAGCTTTAATGAGAGGAACACTGAAGCTTTCTTT. Its translation: CASSFNERNTEAFF.

The rearrangement uses TRBV6-1 and TRBJ2-2; 7 bases fit TRBD1. The CDR3 consists of 15 residues. After removal of 4 bases from V and 7 bases from J, the junction contained 9 bases not matched to a gene. The germline V gene encodes CDR1 MNHNS and CDR2 SASEGT. CDR3 DNA: TGTGCCAGCAGTGGGTCACAGGGGATTAACGGGGAGCTGTTTTTT. Translating gives CASSGSQGINGELFF.

V usage is TRBV27 and J usage is TRBJ1-4; 11 bases fit TRBD1. CDR3 length: 16 amino acids. CDR1 MNHEY and CDR2 SMNVEV come from the germline V gene (reference sequence). Trimming at V came to 6 bases and at J to 0 bases, leaving 3 bases not matched to a gene. The CDR3 loop is CASRGQGVTTNEKLFF. CDR3 nucleotide sequence: TGTGCCAGCAGGGGACAGGGGGTTACAACTAATGAAAAACTGTTTTTT. The full variable domain, rest sourced from reference TRBV27 and TRBJ1-4, is EAQVTQNPRYLITVTGKKLTVTCSQNMNHEYMSWYRQDPGLGLRQIYYSMNVEVTDKGDVPEGYKVSRKEKRNFPLILESPSPNQTSLYFCASRGQGVTTNEKLFFGSGTQLSVL.

V gene TRBV7-2 combines with J gene TRBJ2-7, with TRBD1 matching 7 bases. This CDR3 has 14 residues. Looked up from germline, CDR1 is SGHTA and CDR2 is FQGNSA. After removal of 5 bases from V and 0 bases from J, the junction contained 4 bases not matched to a gene. This chain's CDR3 is CASSLDRASYEQYF. CDR3 nucleotide sequence: TGTGCCAGCAGCCTTGACAGGGCCTCCTACGAGCAGTACTTC.

This chain links TRBV9 with TRBJ1-1; maybe TRBD1 (6 bases). Trimming took 3 bases from V and 4 from J, leaving 13 bases between them. Germline V gene lookup returns CDR1 SGDLS and CDR2 YYNGEE. CDR3 length: 14 residues. In DNA form, the CDR3 reads TGTGCCAGCAGCGGCGGGGGCCTGAGCACTGAAGCTTTCTTT. This sequence encodes CASSGGGLSTEAFF.

The chain employs TRBV7-2 and TRBJ2-3, with 10 nucleotides matching TRBD1. The junction had 9 bases not matched to a gene; V was cut back by 6 bases and J by 3 bases. CDR1 is SGHTA, CDR2 FQGNSA, per germline. This CDR3 is 16 amino acids long. CDR3 in amino acids: CASRKTGTGETDTQYF. The CDR3 DNA reads TGTGCCAGCAGGAAAACCGGGACAGGGGAGACAGATACGCAGTATTTT.

V usage is TRBV7-3 and J usage is TRBJ2-1, with 7 bases aligning to TRBD1. V lost 5 bases and J lost 13; bases outside the gene matches: 5. Per germline, CDR1 SGHTA and CDR2 FQGTGA. This CDR3 is 11 amino acids long. The chain's CDR3 is CASSPGTVQFF. In DNA, the CDR3 is TGTGCCAGCAGCCCCGGGACAGTTCAGTTCTTC.

V usage is TRBV15 and J usage is TRBJ1-3; maybe TRBD1 (5 bases). Germline CDR1 LNHNV, CDR2 YYDKDF (reference sequence). V was shortened by 3 bases and J by 0 bases, with 21 bases between the two germline ends. This CDR3 has 19 amino acids. Here the CDR3 DNA reads TGTGCCACCAGCAGTATATTCAGGCTGAGACAGAGCTCTGGAAACACCATATATTTT. This translates into CATSSIFRLRQSSGNTIYF.

The chain joins TRBV28 to TRBJ2-5, with 7 bases fitting TRBD1. This CDR3 is built from 15 residues. The ends lost 6 bases at V and 4 bases at J; junction bases unmatched: 11. The germline V gene encodes CDR1 MDHEN and CDR2 SYDVKM. The CDR3 DNA sequence: TGTGCCAGCAGCTTGACAGGGTTTCCGAGAGAGACCCAGTACTTC. Translated: CASSLTGFPRETQYF.

This chain uses TRBV2 with TRBJ2-1; 11 bases line up with TRBD2. V lost 5 bases, J lost 6 bases, and 6 bases stayed unmatched. Germline CDR1 is SNHLY and CDR2 is FYNNEI. The CDR3 has 15 amino acids. The CDR3 loop reads CASSQTSGSTNEQFF. The CDR3 bases are TGTGCCAGCAGTCAAACTAGCGGGAGTACCAATGAGCAGTTCTTC. Supplemented by reference TRBV2 and TRBJ2-1, the full variable domain reads EPEVTQTPSHQVTQMGQEVILRCVPISNHLYFYWYRQILGQKVEFLVSFYNNEISEKSEIFDDQFSVERPDGSNFTLKIRSTKLEDSAMYFCASSQTSGSTNEQFFGPGTRLTVL.

V is TRBV7-9 and J is TRBJ1-5, with unresolved D. Germline CDR1 SEHNR, CDR2 FQNEAQ (reference sequence). The CDR3 has 14 amino acids. V lost 0 bases and J 8 bases, leaving 11 bases between the germline ends. CDR3 DNA sequence: TGTGCCAGCAGCTTAGCCGGCGGCCTAGAGCCCCAGCATTTT. This codes for CASSLAGGLEPQHF.

The J gene is TRBJ2-3, the V gene TRBV6-4, with D perhaps matching TRBD2 (6 bases). The CDR3 consists of 15 residues. Trimming removed 2 bases at V and 0 bases at J, with 9 bases between. The germline V gene has CDR1 MRHNA and CDR2 SNTAGT. CDR3 in amino acids: CASSDGSGSTDTQYF. CDR3 DNA: TGTGCCAGCAGTGACGGTAGCGGTAGCACAGATACGCAGTATTTT.

This chain joins TRBV29-1 and TRBJ2-1; 11 bases match TRBD2. Germline CDR1 is SQVTM and CDR2 is ANQGSEA. V was clipped by 1 base and J by 0 bases; unmatched bases: 17. The CDR3 length is 21 residues. Here the CDR3 DNA reads TGCAGCGTTGAAGGCGGGGCGCCTGGGACTAGCGGTATGAGCTCCTACAATGAGCAGTTCTTC. It encodes CSVEGGAPGTSGMSSYNEQFF.

J is TRBJ1-4 and V is TRBV11-2; D ambiguous. V was pared by 3 bases and J by 0 bases, with 8 bases between. Germline CDR1 and CDR2: SGHAT and FQNNGV. There are 15 residues in the CDR3. The CDR3, as DNA: TGTGCCAGCAGCTTGATCAGGACAACTAATGAAAAACTGTTTTTT. Translated, it gives CASSLIRTTNEKLFF.

The chain recombines TRBV7-9 with TRBJ2-3; TRBD1 matches 11 bases. The length of the CDR3 is 15 residues. Losses at the gene ends were 5 bases for V and 3 bases for J; bases not matched to a gene: 4. From germline, CDR1 is SEHNR and CDR2 FQNEAQ (reference sequence). The DNA of the CDR3 is TGTGCCAGCAGCACTGGGACAGGGGGGACAGATACGCAGTATTTT. As protein: CASSTGTGGTDTQYF.

The chain employs TRBV7-3 and TRBJ2-5, with 10 bases identical to TRBD2. Germline values: CDR1 SGHTA, CDR2 FQGTGA. The V segment lost 0 bases and the J segment 5 bases; nucleotides outside the gene matches: 3. The CDR3 totals 15 residues. Written as DNA, the CDR3 is TGTGCCAGCAGCTTAACTAGCGGGAGGATGGAGACCCAGTACTTC. Translation: CASSLTSGRMETQYF.

This sequence joins TRBV30 and TRBJ1-2; D not resolved. The V and J ends lost 3 bases and 1 base respectively, with 6 bases between them. Germline CDR1 and CDR2: GTSNPN and SVGIG (reference sequence). The CDR3 runs to 12 residues. The CDR3 bases are TGTGCCTGGAGCGAGGGTAACTATGGCTACACCTTC. Translated, it gives CAWSEGNYGYTF.

The J gene is TRBJ2-7, the V gene TRBV28, with a weak D call TRBD1 (5 bases). The germline CDR1 and CDR2 sequences are MDHEN and SYDVKM. The CDR3 sequence is 12 residues long. Trimming took off 4 bases at V and 3 bases at J, with 7 bases between the two ends. DNA for the CDR3: TGTGCCAGCAGTTACAGGCTCTACGAGCAGTACTTC. Translating gives CASSYRLYEQYF. The complete variable domain, with remaining parts taken from reference TRBV28 and TRBJ2-7, reads DVKVTQSSRYLVKRTGEKVFLECVQDMDHENMFWYRQDPGLGLRLIYFSYDVKMKEKGDIPEGYSVSREKKERFSLILESASTNQTSMYLCASSYRLYEQYFGPGTRLTVT.

This chain joins TRBV7-2 and TRBJ2-7, with 8 nucleotides matching TRBD2. This CDR3 region has 17 residues. The trim removed 1 base at V and 2 bases at J, leaving 10 bases unmatched. Germline CDR1 is SGHTA and CDR2 is FQGNSA. CDR3 coding DNA: TGTGCCAGCAGCTTAGAAGGAGTTAGCGGGATGCCCTACGAGCAGTACTTC. Encoded protein: CASSLEGVSGMPYEQYF.

The V gene is TRBV27, the J gene TRBJ2-7; 7 nucleotides align to TRBD1. The V gene end was trimmed by 5 bases and the J gene end by 3 bases; junction bases not matched to a gene: 7. The germline V gene has CDR1 MNHEY and CDR2 SMNVEV (reference sequence). This CDR3 is 14 amino acids long. The CDR3 here is CASSLIRDSYEQYF. CDR3 sequence (DNA): TGTGCCAGCAGTCTAATCCGGGACAGCTACGAGCAGTACTTC.

V and J are TRBV9 and TRBJ1-2, with D unclear. The CDR3 contains 13 residues. CDR1 SGDLS and CDR2 YYNGEE come from the germline V gene. The V gene lost 3 bases and the J gene lost 3 bases, with 9 bases spanning the gap. The chain's CDR3 is CASSGRVDYGYTF. For the CDR3, the DNA is TGTGCCAGCAGCGGAAGAGTGGACTATGGCTACACCTTC.

J is TRBJ2-7 and V is TRBV7-9; D gene ambiguous. Trimming took off 4 bases at V and 0 bases at J, with 7 bases between the two ends. CDR1 SEHNR and CDR2 FQNEAQ come from the germline V gene (reference sequence). The CDR3 is 13 residues long. The CDR3 spells CASSSPSSYEQYF. CDR3 coding DNA: TGTGCCAGCAGCTCGCCTAGCTCCTACGAGCAGTACTTC.

J is TRBJ2-7 and V is TRBV5-1; TRBD2 agrees at 7 bases. V lost 0 bases to trimming and J lost 5 bases; unmatched junction nucleotides: 8. CDR3 length: 15 amino acids. Germline loops: CDR1 SGHRS, CDR2 YFSETQ. The CDR3 coding sequence is TGCGCCAGCAGCTTGGCCTCGGGCGGGGGAGACGAGCAGTACTTC. This encodes CASSLASGGGDEQYF.

The rearrangement joins TRBV7-3 to TRBJ2-7, with TRBD1 matching over 9 bases. V trimming: 4 bases; J trimming: 6 bases; junction bases outside the gene matches: 1. The CDR3 contains 12 residues. Germline V lookup: CDR1 SGHTA, CDR2 FQGTGA. The CDR3 loop reads CASSSDRGEQYF. Here the CDR3 DNA reads TGTGCCAGCAGCTCGGACAGGGGCGAGCAGTACTTC.

The rearrangement joins TRBV7-9 to TRBJ1-2; TRBD1 aligns across 11 bases. J lost 0 bases, V lost 8 bases, and 8 bases had no gene match. Germline assignment: CDR1 SEHNR and CDR2 FQNEAQ (reference sequence). The CDR3 has 16 amino acids. CDR3 in DNA: TGTGCCAGCGAAGGGGACAGGGGGGCACCTAACTATGGCTACACCTTC. Encoded protein: CASEGDRGAPNYGYTF.

The chain uses TRBV5-4 and TRBJ2-3; tentative D call: TRBD2 (6 bases). CDR3 length: 14 residues. With 2 bases removed from V and 1 base from J, the gap between germline ends came to 8 bases. Germline V lookup: CDR1 SGHNT, CDR2 YYREEE (reference sequence). CDR3 nucleotides: TGTGCCAGCAGCTTAGCGGGCGGCACAGATACGCAGTATTTT. Its translation: CASSLAGGTDTQYF.